Below are 24 T cell receptor beta chains sequenced from a single sample in a study of blood T cell repertoires in COVID-19. Produced via immunoSEQ multiplex PCR; TCRdb's table is partial and in-frame only. Of about 140,000 clones listed, 70% to 90% are singletons. Source material: peripheral blood. The receptors shown here come from a man in his fifties with acute or convalescent COVID-19.

The rearrangement links TRBV11-3 to TRBJ2-2; no clear D. Germline CDR1 reads SGHNT; CDR2 reads YENEEA. CDR3 size: 14 residues. Trimming shortened V by 4 bases and J by 4 bases, and 10 bases separated the two germline ends. The CDR3 sequence: CASSSPQFTGELFF. The CDR3 nucleotides read TGTGCCAGCAGCTCGCCCCAGTTCACCGGGGAGCTGTTTTTT. Based on the CDR3 plus reference TRBV11-3 and TRBJ2-2, the full variable domain is EAGVVQSPRYKIIEKKQPVAFWCNPISGHNTLYWYLQNLGQGPELLIRYENEEAVDDSQLPKDRFSAERLKGVDSTLKIQPAELGDSAVYLCASSSPQFTGELFFGEGSRLTVL.

This chain links TRBV7-2 with TRBJ1-5; no reliable D call. Trimming cost V 1 base and J 7 bases, with 14 bases left between them. The CDR3 covers 15 residues. Germline V gene lookup returns CDR1 SGHTA and CDR2 FQGNSA. The CDR3 protein is CASSLVSPSAQPQHF. The CDR3 DNA is TGTGCCAGCAGCTTAGTGTCGCCCAGCGCCCAGCCCCAGCATTTT.

The rearrangement joins TRBV5-1 to TRBJ2-7; D is perhaps TRBD1 (5 bases). V gave up 0 bases and J gave up 2 bases, with 15 bases separating them. Germline loops: CDR1 SGHRS, CDR2 YFSETQ. The CDR3 has 16 amino acids. For the CDR3, the DNA is TGCGCCAGCAGCTTGGCTGTAGACAGTTTACCCTACGAGCAGTACTTC. Encoded protein: CASSLAVDSLPYEQYF.

This clone was observed a single time. Within the sample, other DNA sequences also encode this same CDR3. This rearrangement joins TRBV5-1 to TRBJ2-5, with 9 bases lining up with TRBD1. V gave up 2 bases and J gave up 5 bases; unmatched junction bases: 1. The germline V gene has CDR1 SGHRS and CDR2 YFSETQ. The CDR3 covers 13 residues. CDR3 DNA sequence: TGCGCCAGCAGCTTAGGGACAGGGGAGACCCAGTACTTC. Amino acid sequence: CASSLGTGETQYF.

The chain couples TRBV27 to TRBJ1-6, with 8 bases aligning to TRBD1. The CDR3 has 14 residues. V shed 5 bases, J shed 10 bases, and the junction held 7 bases outside the gene matches. The germline gives CDR1 MNHEY, CDR2 SMNVEV (reference sequence). The CDR3 sequence is CASSLRTGRSPLHF. Written as DNA, the CDR3 is TGTGCCAGCAGTCTCCGGACAGGGCGATCACCCCTCCACTTT.

The V call is TRBV27, the J call TRBJ1-6; possibly TRBD1 for D (6 bases). With 1 base removed from V and 7 bases from J, the gap between germline ends came to 11 bases. The CDR3 is made up of 15 amino acids. Germline V lookup: CDR1 MNHEY, CDR2 SMNVEV (reference sequence). The CDR3 DNA reads TGTGCCAGCAGTTTATGGGGGCCCCGAAATTCACCCCTCCACTTT. It yields the protein CASSLWGPRNSPLHF.

V is TRBV6-4 and J is TRBJ2-3, with a tentative D call TRBD2 (5 bases). The CDR3 runs 15 residues. CDR1 MRHNA and CDR2 SNTAGT come from the germline V gene. Trimming removed 4 bases from V and 2 bases from J, with 13 bases in between. The DNA of the CDR3 is TGTGCCAGCAGTGGCGGGTACGGGTCCACAGATACGCAGTATTTT. This encodes CASSGGYGSTDTQYF.

The genes are TRBV11-2 and TRBJ2-7, with D possibly being TRBD2 (6 bases). The ends were cut back, 1 base at V and 4 bases at J, with 14 bases in the middle. Germline V gene data show CDR1 as SGHAT and CDR2 as FQNNGV. The CDR3 covers 15 residues. CDR3 in amino acids: CASSLGTGVPYEQYF. The CDR3 nucleotides are TGTGCCAGCAGCTTAGGAACGGGAGTACCTTACGAGCAGTACTTC.

Only a few counts were recorded for this clone. The V call is TRBV7-2, the J call TRBJ2-5; 7 bases agree with TRBD2. The CDR3 sequence is 14 residues long. J gave up 5 bases and V 1 base, and 4 bases lay outside the gene matches. Per germline, CDR1 SGHTA and CDR2 FQGNSA. The DNA for the CDR3 is TGTGCCAGCAGCTTAGGGACTAGGACCGAGACCCAGTACTTC. Encoded protein: CASSLGTRTETQYF.

The V and J genes are TRBV7-2 and TRBJ2-3; TRBD2 matches at 7 bases. CDR3 length: 15 amino acids. The germline gives CDR1 SGHTA, CDR2 FQGNSA. Trimming at V came to 5 bases and at J to 0 bases, leaving 5 bases not matched to a gene. As DNA, the CDR3 is TGTGCCAGCAGCCCGAGGCGGGGGAGCACAGATACGCAGTATTTT. Translating it yields CASSPRRGSTDTQYF.

In DNA form, the CDR3 reads TGTGCCAGCAGCCAAGATGGGGGACAGGGAAACATTCAGTACTTC. As protein: CASSQDGGQGNIQYF. This rearrangement joins TRBV4-2 to TRBJ2-4, with TRBD1 identical over 9 bases. The CDR3 contains 15 residues. V lost 0 bases, J lost 6 bases, and 3 bases stayed unmatched. CDR1 LGHNA and CDR2 YNFKEQ come from the germline V gene.

This clone has just one count. J is TRBJ2-1 and V is TRBV4-2; 11 bases are shared with TRBD2. Germline V gene sequence: CDR1 LGHNA, CDR2 YNFKEQ. V dropped 1 base and J dropped 7; count of bases not matched to a gene: 9. The CDR3 has 17 residues. CDR3 DNA: TGTGCCAGCAGCCAAGCCATTGCGGCTAGCGGGAGGAATGAGCAGTTCTTC. Translated, it gives CASSQAIAASGRNEQFF.

This chain connects TRBV27 to TRBJ2-7, with 7 bases aligning to TRBD2. The germline V gene has CDR1 MNHEY and CDR2 SMNVEV (reference sequence). This CDR3 spans 14 amino acids. Trimming removed 5 bases from V and 0 bases from J; junction bases left unmatched: 4. The CDR3 DNA is TGTGCCAGCAGTCCCGGGGGGTACTCCTACGAGCAGTACTTC. It codes for CASSPGGYSYEQYF.

This chain connects TRBV10-1 to TRBJ2-3; D is undetermined. Germline V gene lookup returns CDR1 WNHNN and CDR2 SYGVQD (reference sequence). V lost 6 bases, J lost 11 bases, and 21 bases lay in between. This CDR3 comprises 14 residues. For the CDR3, the DNA is TGCGCCAGCAGACCGGATGGCGGCATCGACCTGCAGTATTTT. Translated: CASRPDGGIDLQYF.

The sample holds a few counts of this clone. The chain uses TRBV29-1 and TRBJ1-3; D ambiguous. The V and J ends lost 1 base and 2 bases respectively, with 6 bases between them. The CDR3 is 13 residues long. Germline V lookup: CDR1 SQVTM, CDR2 ANQGSEA. The CDR3 sequence is CSVEGFTGNTIYF. CDR3 in DNA: TGCAGCGTTGAAGGTTTCACTGGAAACACCATATATTTT.

This chain uses TRBV7-3 with TRBJ1-1; D is undetermined. The CDR3 has 14 amino acids. Germline V lookup: CDR1 SGHTA, CDR2 FQGTGA. V shed 1 base and J shed 1 base, with 7 bases lying between them. CDR3 bases: TGTGCCAGCAGCTTAATCCCAGAGAACACTGAAGCTTTCTTT. Protein sequence: CASSLIPENTEAFF.

The CDR3 DNA follows: TGTGCCAGCAGCGTCCTAGCGGGGGGGAGCTCCTACAATGAGCAGTTCTTC. Protein: CASSVLAGGSSYNEQFF. The V and J genes are TRBV9 and TRBJ2-1; TRBD2 matches 12 bases. Looked up from germline, CDR1 is SGDLS and CDR2 is YYNGEE. This CDR3 has 17 amino acids. J lost 0 bases, V lost 2 bases, and 3 bases had no gene match.

This clone was picked up a small number of times. The chain is built from TRBV5-5 and TRBJ2-7; 7 nucleotides line up with TRBD1. This CDR3 is 15 amino acids long. V trimming: 3 bases; J trimming: 2 bases; junction bases outside the gene matches: 8. Germline CDR1 reads SGHKS; CDR2 reads YYEKEE (reference sequence). Written as DNA, the CDR3 is TGTGCCAGCAGCTCCACAGGGGTCGCCACCTACGAGCAGTACTTC. Its protein product is CASSSTGVATYEQYF.

The rearrangement links TRBV9 to TRBJ1-4, with TRBD1 matching 7 bases. CDR3 length: 14 amino acids. V shed 0 bases, J shed 7 bases, and the junction held 3 bases outside the gene matches. The germline V gene has CDR1 SGDLS and CDR2 YYNGEE. CDR3 sequence: CASSVGTGGEKLFF. The CDR3 DNA is TGTGCCAGCAGCGTAGGGACAGGTGGTGAAAAACTGTTTTTT.

V is TRBV2 and J is TRBJ1-2; D might be TRBD1 (6 bases). The CDR3 sequence is 16 residues long. Germline V gives CDR1 SNHLY, CDR2 FYNNEI. V dropped 5 bases and J dropped 1 base, with 17 bases sitting between them. The CDR3 bases are TGTGCCAGCAGTCCACAGGGCCCTAACATTAACTATGGCTACACCTTC. It yields the protein CASSPQGPNINYGYTF. Drawing the rest from reference TRBV2 and TRBJ1-2, the complete variable domain is EPEVTQTPSHQVTQMGQEVILRCVPISNHLYFYWYRQILGQKVEFLVSFYNNEISEKSEIFDDQFSVERPDGSNFTLKIRSTKLEDSAMYFCASSPQGPNINYGYTFGSGTRLTVV.

This chain links TRBV30 with TRBJ2-5; no firm D call. Germline V lookup: CDR1 GTSNPN, CDR2 SVGIG (reference sequence). This CDR3 spans 11 amino acids. The germline V and J ends were trimmed by 2 bases and 3 bases, with 4 bases remaining between them. CDR3 nucleotides: TGTGCCTGGAGTTCAGAAGAGACCCAGTACTTC. Translated, it gives CAWSSEETQYF.

For the CDR3, the DNA is TGTGCCAGCAGTTACCGCCGACAGGATGATGGCTACACCTTC. It specifies CASSYRRQDDGYTF. The rearrangement links TRBV6-5 to TRBJ1-2, with a possible D match to TRBD1 (6 bases). The germline V gene encodes CDR1 MNHEY and CDR2 SVGAGI. The length of the CDR3 is 14 residues. Trimming left V 2 bases short and J 6 bases short, with 13 bases between.

The rearrangement joins TRBV6-5 to TRBJ2-2; D might be TRBD2 (5 bases). This CDR3 spans 15 amino acids. Germline assignment: CDR1 MNHEY and CDR2 SVGAGI. V was clipped by 5 bases and J by 2 bases, with 12 bases between them. The CDR3 region is CASSTRGFNTGELFF. The CDR3 nucleotides are TGTGCCAGCAGTACCCGGGGTTTCAACACCGGGGAGCTGTTTTTT.

The chain uses TRBV6-5 and TRBJ1-1; D remains ambiguous. The V end was cut by 4 bases, the J end by 0 bases, with 9 bases between. The CDR3 has 14 amino acids. The germline V gene encodes CDR1 MNHEY and CDR2 SVGAGI. The CDR3 bases are TGTGCCAGCAGTTTACAAAATATGAACACTGAAGCTTTCTTT. The encoded protein is CASSLQNMNTEAFF.